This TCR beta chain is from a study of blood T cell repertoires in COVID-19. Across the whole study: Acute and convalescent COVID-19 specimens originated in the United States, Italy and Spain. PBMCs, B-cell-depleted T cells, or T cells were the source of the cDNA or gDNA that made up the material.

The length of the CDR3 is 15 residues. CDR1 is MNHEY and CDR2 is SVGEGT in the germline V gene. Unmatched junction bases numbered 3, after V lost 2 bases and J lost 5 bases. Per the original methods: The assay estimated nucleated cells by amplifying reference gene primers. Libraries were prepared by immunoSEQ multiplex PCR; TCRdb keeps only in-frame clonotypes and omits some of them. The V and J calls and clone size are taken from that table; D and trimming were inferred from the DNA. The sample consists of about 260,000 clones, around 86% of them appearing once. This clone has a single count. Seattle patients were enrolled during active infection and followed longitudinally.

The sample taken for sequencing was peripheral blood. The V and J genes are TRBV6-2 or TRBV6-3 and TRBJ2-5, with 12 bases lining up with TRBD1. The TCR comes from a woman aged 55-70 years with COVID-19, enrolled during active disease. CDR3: CASSYGTGGVETQYF. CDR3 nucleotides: TGTGCCAGCAGTTACGGGACAGGGGGCGTGGAGACCCAGTACTTC.